What follows is one T cell receptor beta chain and its context. This entry belongs to a study of T cell repertoires in cytomegalovirus infection. About the study: Indications of both CMV infection and matching HLA type were provided by public TCR beta signatures.

TCRdb recomputed calls from the reads with MiXCR, one row per CDR3 protein. The table shows some 320,000 distinct CDR3 sequences, with more than 9% occurring only once. This sequence was found in a human donor in good health (CMV status not recorded). Some clones in this sample may be carry-over from other donors' samples. Sample: PBMCs.

Here the CDR3 DNA reads TGCGCCAGCAGCCAACTGTGGCGGGAGGGCCGGCCGCCCGAGCAGTTCTTC. Amino acids: CASSQLWREGRPPEQFF. The V gene is TRBV4-1, the J gene TRBJ2-1; 9 nucleotides agree with TRBD2. This CDR3 spans 17 amino acids. Trimming took 2 bases from V and 10 from J; bases not matched to a gene: 15. The germline CDR1 and CDR2 sequences are MGHRA and YSYEKL.